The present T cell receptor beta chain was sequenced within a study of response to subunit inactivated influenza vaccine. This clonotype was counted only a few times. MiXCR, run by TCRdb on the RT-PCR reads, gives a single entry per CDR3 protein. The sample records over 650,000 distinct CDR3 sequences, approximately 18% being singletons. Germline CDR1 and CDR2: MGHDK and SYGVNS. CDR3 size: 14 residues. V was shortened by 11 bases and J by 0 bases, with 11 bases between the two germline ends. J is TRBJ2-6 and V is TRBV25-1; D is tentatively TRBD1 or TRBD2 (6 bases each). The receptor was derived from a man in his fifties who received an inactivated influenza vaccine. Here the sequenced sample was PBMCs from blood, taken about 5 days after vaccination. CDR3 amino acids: CASEGGSGANVLTF. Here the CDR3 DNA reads TGTGCCTCCGAGGGGGGCTCTGGGGCCAACGTCCTGACTTTC.